The entry below describes one T cell receptor beta chain. The source of the sample is a study of radiation and T cells in renal cell carcinoma. As for time point: blood 2 weeks post-SBRT. Indicated treatment: 15 Gy SBRT to primary tumor, nephrectomy 4 weeks later. TCRdb's table, derived via immunoSEQ multiplex PCR, lists solely in-frame clones and lacks some. Found here are roughly 78,000 clones, around 80% of them singletons; the top ten hold approximately 6.4%. Germline CDR1 MDHEN, CDR2 SYDVKM. The J segment lost 9 bases and the V segment lost 1 base, leaving 9 bases of the junction unmatched. There are 14 residues in the CDR3.

This TCR derives from a man aged 60 to 75 with renal cell carcinoma. V usage is TRBV28 and J usage is TRBJ2-7; 7 nucleotides line up with TRBD2. The source was blood, collected from a patient whose treatment included radiotherapy and nephrectomy. The CDR3 loop is CASSLYGGGSRQYF. The CDR3 DNA sequence: TGTGCCAGCAGTTTATATGGGGGAGGGAGTAGGCAGTACTTC.